This passage covers 5 T cell receptor beta chains from one sample sequenced in a study of beta chain features in type 1 diabetes. Overall study results and limits: Across all four CD4+ subsets, people with type 1 diabetes showed modestly shorter TCRB CDR3s.

The entirety of the isolated RNA underwent reverse transcription, so expressed TCRB transcripts were sequenced. This table comes from immunoSEQ multiplex PCR, and its TCRdb copy is limited to in-frame clones, with some not included. The data show about 230,000 clones, 15% to 20% seen once. Their antigen targets remain unknown. Source material: naive CD4+ T cells from blood. The receptors derive from a man in his thirties or forties with type 1 diabetes.

The V gene is TRBV30, the J gene TRBJ1-3, with TRBD1 matching over 8 bases. The CDR3 sequence is 17 residues long. From germline, CDR1 is GTSNPN and CDR2 SVGIG (reference sequence). Unmatched junction bases numbered 12, after V lost 3 bases and J lost 2 bases. The CDR3 region is CAWSAGTGPLTGNTIYF. Written as DNA, the CDR3 is TGTGCCTGGAGCGCCGGGACAGGCCCTTTAACTGGAAACACCATATATTTT.

CDR3 amino acids: CATTPSPGPIYIQYF. Here the CDR3 DNA reads TGTGCCACCACCCCCTCTCCGGGACCGATATACATTCAGTACTTC. The chain recombines TRBV15 with TRBJ2-4; D may match TRBD1 or TRBD2 (5 bases each). This CDR3 has 15 residues. Germline V gene lookup returns CDR1 LNHNV and CDR2 YYDKDF (reference sequence). V lost 7 bases and J 8 bases, leaving 21 bases between the germline ends.

The chain employs TRBV5-1 and TRBJ2-6; D is unresolved. The V gene's germline CDR1 is SGHRS and CDR2 YFSETQ. Deletions cut 0 bases from V and 2 bases from J, with 18 bases between. The CDR3 has 19 residues. The CDR3 sequence is CASSLAGRQPMAGANVLTF. Here the CDR3 DNA reads TGCGCCAGCAGCTTGGCAGGTCGGCAGCCAATGGCTGGGGCCAACGTCCTGACTTTC.

The genes are TRBV6-8 and TRBJ2-7; 8 bases align to TRBD1. This CDR3 region has 15 residues. Germline V lookup: CDR1 MNHGY, CDR2 SAAAGT. V shed 6 bases and J 1 base; nucleotides not matched to a gene: 8. CDR3 sequence: CASRDGQGYSYEQYF. The CDR3 coding sequence is TGTGCCAGCAGAGACGGACAGGGCTATTCCTACGAGCAGTACTTC.

This clone was seen a few times. The chain employs TRBV6-1 and TRBJ2-1; D is possibly TRBD2 (6 bases). This CDR3 comprises 15 residues. Trimming pared 6 bases from V and 2 bases from J, leaving 14 bases between. Germline V lookup: CDR1 MNHNS, CDR2 SASEGT. Here the CDR3 reads CASSQEGRAYNEQFF. The CDR3 bases are TGTGCCAGCAGCCAGGAGGGCCGGGCCTACAATGAGCAGTTCTTC.